This TCR beta chain originates from a study of blood T cell repertoires in COVID-19. In germline, CDR1 is LNHNV, CDR2 YYDKDF (reference sequence). Losses at the gene ends were 0 bases for V and 2 bases for J; bases not matched to a gene: 5. The CDR3 totals 17 residues. TCRdb keeps only in-frame clones here, not all; method: immunoSEQ multiplex PCR. The sample lists around 120,000 clones, about nine tenths occurring once. The TCR sequence derives from a human donor in a cohort sampled during active COVID-19. The J gene is TRBJ2-5, the V gene TRBV15; 11 bases map to TRBD2. The sequencing sample was made of peripheral blood. The CDR3 coding sequence is TGTGCCACCAGCAGAGATTTGCCTAGCGGGGGGCAAGAGACCCAGTACTTC. As protein: CATSRDLPSGGQETQYF.